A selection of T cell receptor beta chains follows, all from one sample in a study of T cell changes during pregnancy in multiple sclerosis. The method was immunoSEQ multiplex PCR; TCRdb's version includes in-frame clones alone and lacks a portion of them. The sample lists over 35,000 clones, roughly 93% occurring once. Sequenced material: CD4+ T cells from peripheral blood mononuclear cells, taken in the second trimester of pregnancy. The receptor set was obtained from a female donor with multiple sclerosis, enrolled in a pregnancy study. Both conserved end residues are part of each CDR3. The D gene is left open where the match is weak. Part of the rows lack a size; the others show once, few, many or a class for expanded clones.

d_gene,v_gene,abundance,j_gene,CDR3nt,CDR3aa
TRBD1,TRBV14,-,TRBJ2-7,TGTGCCAGCATTCGGACAGGGAGAAGTTGTGACGAGCAGTACTTC,CASIRTGRSCDEQYF
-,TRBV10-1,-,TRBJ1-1,TGCGCCAGCAGTGAGTTGGGCGGGGGCATGGGTGAAGCTTTCTTT,CASSELGGGMGEAFF
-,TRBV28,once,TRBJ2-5,TGTGCCAGCAGTCAGGCAGGGTTGGTGGAAGAGACCCAGTACTTC,CASSQAGLVEETQYF
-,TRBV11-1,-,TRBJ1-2,TGTGCCAGCAGCTTAAATTTGGGCAGTTATGGCTACACCTTC,CASSLNLGSYGYTF
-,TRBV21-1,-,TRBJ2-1,TGTGCCAGCAGCAAAACTAGCGGGAGCAATGAGCAGTTCTTC,CASSKTSGSNEQFF
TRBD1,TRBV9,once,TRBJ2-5,TGTGCCAGCAGCGTAGACCAAGGGGGCCTTGTACAAGAGACCCAGTACTTC,CASSVDQGGLVQETQYF
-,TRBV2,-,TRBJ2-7,TGTGCCAGCACCGAGGGCCGGGGCGAGCAGTACTTC,CASTEGRGEQYF
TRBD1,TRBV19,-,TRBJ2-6,TGTGCCAGTAGCCGGACAGGCACCAGCTCTGGGGCCAACGTCCTGACTTTC,CASSRTGTSSGANVLTF
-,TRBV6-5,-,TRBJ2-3,TGTGCCAGCAGATTCGCAGATACGCAGTATTTT,CASRFADTQYF
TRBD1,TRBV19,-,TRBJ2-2,TGTGCCACCGAACCGAGAAGACAGGGGGCGGCCGGGGAGCTGTTTTTT,CATEPRRQGAAGELFF
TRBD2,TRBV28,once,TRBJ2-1,TGTGCCAGCAGTTCTCCTGGACTAGCGGACAATGAGCAGTTCTTC,CASSSPGLADNEQFF
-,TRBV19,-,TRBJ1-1,TGTGCAGCCGCTACGAAGAGGGGAGGCACTGAAGCTTTCTTT,CAAATKRGGTEAFF
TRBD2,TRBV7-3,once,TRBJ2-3,TGTGCCAGCAGCTCCTCTAGCGGGAGATCGGATACGCAGTATTTT,CASSSSSGRSDTQYF
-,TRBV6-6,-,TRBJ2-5,TGTGCCAGCAGTTACTCGGGAGACCTCGGGGGGACCCAGTACTTC,CASSYSGDLGGTQYF
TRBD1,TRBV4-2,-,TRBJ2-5,TGTGCCAGCAGCCGCGAGGGACAGCTCCAAGAGACCCAGTACTTC,CASSREGQLQETQYF
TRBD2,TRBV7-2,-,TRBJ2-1,TGTGCCAGCAGCCCGAGGACTAGCGGGGTGTACAATGAGCAGTTCTTC,CASSPRTSGVYNEQFF
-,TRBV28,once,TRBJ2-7,TGTGCCAGCAATCCTAGCGGCAGGGGCCCTCGCGAGCAGTACTTC,CASNPSGRGPREQYF
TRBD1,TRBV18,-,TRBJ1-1,TGTGCCAGCTCACGAGCGGGACAGGGGGCGAACACTGAAGCTTTCTTT,CASSRAGQGANTEAFF
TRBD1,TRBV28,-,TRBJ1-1,TGTGCCAGCAGTTTGGGACAGATTCTAACTGAAGCTTTCTTT,CASSLGQILTEAFF
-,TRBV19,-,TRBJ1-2,TGTGCCAGTAGTGTACAGGGATCCTATGGCTACACCTTC,CASSVQGSYGYTF
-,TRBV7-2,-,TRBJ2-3,TGTGCCAGCCTAGGACAGAGCACAGATACGCAGTATTTT,CASLGQSTDTQYF
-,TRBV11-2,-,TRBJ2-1,TGTGCCAGCAGCTTAGAAGGGGGAGCCTACAATGAGCAGTTCTTC,CASSLEGGAYNEQFF
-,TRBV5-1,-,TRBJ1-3,TGCGCCAGCAGCTTGGTGGCAGGGCTTGGAAACACCATATATTTT,CASSLVAGLGNTIYF
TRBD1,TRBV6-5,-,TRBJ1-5,TGTGCCAGCAGTTATCAGGGGGCCGGACAGCCCCAGCATTTT,CASSYQGAGQPQHF
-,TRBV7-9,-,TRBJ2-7,TGTGCCAGCAGCTCCCACTACGAGCAGTACTTC,CASSSHYEQYF
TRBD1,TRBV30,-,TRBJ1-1,TGTGCCTGGAGTGAGGGGGCGGCTGAAGCTTTCTTT,CAWSEGAAEAFF
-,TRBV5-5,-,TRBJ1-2,TGTGCCAGCAGCTCCAGGGGTGACTATGGCTACACCTTC,CASSSRGDYGYTF
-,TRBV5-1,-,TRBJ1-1,TGCGCCAGCAGCCCCAACTCTGCGAACACTGAAGCTTTCTTT,CASSPNSANTEAFF
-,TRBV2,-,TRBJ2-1,TGTGCCAGCAGACTAGCCTCTAGCTACAATGAGCAGTTCTTC,CASRLASSYNEQFF
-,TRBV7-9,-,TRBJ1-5,TGTGCCAGCAGCGTTCAGGGTTTTCAGCCCCAGCATTTT,CASSVQGFQPQHF
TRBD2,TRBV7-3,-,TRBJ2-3,TGTGCCAGCAGCCCAAATATAGCGGGAGCAGATACGCAGTATTTT,CASSPNIAGADTQYF
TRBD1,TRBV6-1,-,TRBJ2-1,TGTGCCAGCAGTCCCGGGACAGTGTTCTACAATGAGCAGTTCTTC,CASSPGTVFYNEQFF
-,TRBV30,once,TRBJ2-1,TGTGCCTGGAGTGTACTGTCAAATGAGCAGTTCTTC,CAWSVLSNEQFF